The 14 T cell receptor beta chains below all came from one sample that was sequenced in a study of Tregs in tolerant kidney transplant recipients. Clones were sequenced by immunoSEQ multiplex PCR, and TCRdb holds only the in-frame ones, with some missing. Of under 300,000 clones in the sample, around 81% were seen once. The source material was CD4+ T cells from blood. All receptors derive from a human donor in good health.

There are a few counts of this clone. V usage is TRBV11-2 and J usage is TRBJ1-1, with D possibly being TRBD1 (5 bases). The V end was cut by 0 bases, the J end by 1 base, with 12 bases between. Germline CDR1 is SGHAT and CDR2 is FQNNGV. The CDR3 covers 16 residues. The CDR3 DNA sequence: TGTGCCAGCAGCTTAGATCCCGGGAGGGGGAACACTGAAGCTTTCTTT. Translated, it gives CASSLDPGRGNTEAFF. Together with reference TRBV11-2 and TRBJ1-1, the CDR3 gives the full variable domain: EAGVAQSPRYKIIEKRQSVAFWCNPISGHATLYWYQQILGQGPKLLIQFQNNGVVDDSQLPKDRFSAERLKGVDSTLKIQPAKLEDSAVYLCASSLDPGRGNTEAFFGQGTRLTVV.

The V call is TRBV7-8, the J call TRBJ1-1; maybe TRBD1 (5 bases). Germline V gene data show CDR1 as SGHVS and CDR2 as FQNEAQ. This CDR3 is 15 amino acids long. Deletions cut 5 bases from V and 1 base from J, with 14 bases between. CDR3 sequence: CASSPEIGQNTEAFF. The CDR3, as DNA: TGTGCCAGCAGCCCTGAGATAGGACAGAACACTGAAGCTTTCTTT.

CDR3 DNA: TGTGCCAGCAGCTTAGGAGACCGCCGGAGCTACGAGCAGTACTTC. Its translation is CASSLGDRRSYEQYF. V gene TRBV7-2 combines with J gene TRBJ2-7; D is unclear. Trimming cost V 1 base and J 3 bases, with 13 bases left between them. CDR1 is SGHTA and CDR2 is FQGNSA in the germline V gene. The CDR3 is 15 amino acids.

The rearrangement joins TRBV5-8 to TRBJ2-7; TRBD1 or TRBD2 may be the D gene (5 bases each). This CDR3 has 13 amino acids. The V gene lost 4 bases and the J gene lost 3 bases, with 11 bases spanning the gap. Germline assignment: CDR1 SGHTS and CDR2 YDEGEE. CDR3 region: CASSRGRRYEQYF. CDR3 DNA sequence: TGTGCCAGCAGCCGGGGACGGCGCTACGAGCAGTACTTC.

The CDR3 DNA reads TGCAGCGCACCGGGACAGGGAGGAGAGACCCAGTACTTC. It codes for CSAPGQGGETQYF. The chain is built from TRBV29-1 and TRBJ2-5, with 9 bases identical to TRBD1. Unmatched junction bases numbered 7, after V lost 7 bases and J lost 4 bases. The V gene's germline CDR1 is SQVTM and CDR2 ANQGSEA. This CDR3 is 13 amino acids long.

The CDR3 protein is CASRLVTSGQETQYF. CDR3 coding DNA: TGCGCCAGCAGACTCGTGACTAGCGGCCAAGAGACCCAGTACTTC. V and J are TRBV5-1 and TRBJ2-5; 9 bases agree with TRBD2. The germline CDR1 and CDR2 sequences are SGHRS and YFSETQ. The CDR3 is 15 residues long. The trim removed 5 bases at V and 1 base at J, leaving 6 bases unmatched.

V gene TRBV30 combines with J gene TRBJ1-1; possible D gene TRBD1, 5 bases. V shed 4 bases and J shed 1 base, with 10 bases lying between them. The germline gives CDR1 GTSNPN, CDR2 SVGIG (reference sequence). The CDR3 sequence is 13 residues long. CDR3 loop: CAWTGQPNTEAFF. CDR3 sequence (DNA): TGTGCCTGGACAGGACAACCGAACACTGAAGCTTTCTTT.

This clone appeared a single time. V usage is TRBV30 and J usage is TRBJ1-2; D might be TRBD1 (6 bases). Germline assignment: CDR1 GTSNPN and CDR2 SVGIG (reference sequence). With 3 bases removed from V and 4 bases from J, the gap between germline ends came to 18 bases. CDR3 size: 15 residues. DNA of the CDR3: TGTGCCTGGAGAGAGGGGGAGGGAGTCGCCTATGGCTACACCTTC. Its translation: CAWREGEGVAYGYTF.

This sequence joins TRBV5-1 and TRBJ2-7; TRBD1 matches 7 bases. Germline V lookup: CDR1 SGHRS, CDR2 YFSETQ. The CDR3 extends over 13 amino acids. With V trimmed by 4 bases and J by 4 bases, 5 bases remained unmatched. The CDR3 here is CASSLQGPYEQYF. The CDR3 DNA is TGCGCCAGCAGCCTACAGGGGCCATACGAGCAGTACTTC. The full variable domain, completed using reference TRBV5-1 and TRBJ2-7, is KAGVTQTPRYLIKTRGQQVTLSCSPISGHRSVSWYQQTPGQGLQFLFEYFSETQRNKGNFPGRFSGRQFSNSRSEMNVSTLELGDSALYLCASSLQGPYEQYFGPGTRLTVT.

This chain joins TRBV30 and TRBJ2-3; 8 positions agree with TRBD2. Looked up from germline, CDR1 is GTSNPN and CDR2 is SVGIG (reference sequence). The CDR3 runs 16 residues. V was pared by 2 bases and J by 4 bases, with 11 bases of the junction left unmatched. The CDR3 coding sequence is TGTGCCTGGAGTATGGCGGGGGGTCTATACGCAGATACGCAGTATTTT. This sequence encodes CAWSMAGGLYADTQYF.

The chain carries TRBV2 and TRBJ2-5; D may be TRBD1 (6 bases). Germline-derived CDR1 and CDR2 are SNHLY and FYNNEI. This CDR3 spans 16 amino acids. The V gene lost 5 bases and the J gene lost 4 bases, with 20 bases spanning the gap. CDR3 sequence (DNA): TGTGCCAGCAGTTATACACAGGGCCCGGGCGGAGAGACCCAGTACTTC. Its protein product is CASSYTQGPGGETQYF.

This chain uses TRBV7-2 with TRBJ1-3, with TRBD1 matching 7 bases. The CDR3 runs 17 residues. Germline values: CDR1 SGHTA, CDR2 FQGNSA. Losses at the gene ends were 1 base for V and 2 bases for J; bases not matched to a gene: 8. CDR3 bases: TGTGCCAGCAGCTTAGTGTGGACAGGCGGACCTGGAAACACCATATATTTT. It translates to CASSLVWTGGPGNTIYF.

This chain uses TRBV6-5 with TRBJ1-5, with D perhaps matching TRBD1 (6 bases). This CDR3 has 14 amino acids. CDR1 is MNHEY and CDR2 is SVGAGI in the germline V gene. Between the trimmed V and J ends, which lost 5 bases and 9 bases, there was a span of 17 bases. CDR3 sequence reads: CASSGRDNGRPQHF. CDR3 nucleotides: TGTGCCAGCAGTGGCCGGGACAACGGGCGGCCCCAGCATTTT.

J is TRBJ1-1 and V is TRBV9, with D perhaps matching TRBD1 (5 bases). The germline gives CDR1 SGDLS, CDR2 YYNGEE. V lost 0 bases, J lost 4 bases, and 16 bases lay in between. This CDR3 spans 16 amino acids. The CDR3 DNA follows: TGTGCCAGCAGCGTAGAAGGAAACAGGCCCCCCACTGAAGCTTTCTTT. Protein sequence: CASSVEGNRPPTEAFF.